This T cell receptor (beta chain) was identified in a study of blood T cell repertoires in COVID-19. At the level of the study: COVID-19 samples collected from the United States, Italy and Spain covered acute and convalescent phases. The analysed material was cDNA or gDNA that came from T cells, B-cell-depleted T cells, or PBMCs.

Original methodology: Reference gene primer amplification gave estimated nucleated cell counts. Some clones are missing from TCRdb's copy, which holds only in-frame ones; the method was immunoSEQ multiplex PCR. D and trimming were read from the DNA, whereas the V and J calls and clone size are those reported in that table. The table records some 180,000 clones, 84% of them present only once. This clone occurred a few times. The receptor was isolated from a human donor in a cohort sampled during active COVID-19. Sequenced material: peripheral blood.

In DNA, the CDR3 is TGTGCCACCAGTGACCCCCTCACCGGGGAGCTGTTTTTT. Amino acids: CATSDPLTGELFF. This chain joins TRBV24-1 and TRBJ2-2; no clear D gene. CDR1 and CDR2 (germline): KGHDR, SFDVKD. With 4 bases removed from V and 4 bases from J, the gap between germline ends came to 6 bases. The length of the CDR3 is 13 residues.